This TCR beta chain was recorded in a study of blood T cell repertoires in COVID-19. Overall study: COVID-19 samples from acute and convalescent phases originated in the United States, Italy and Spain. Sample material is recorded as cDNA or gDNA derived from T cells, B-cell-depleted T cells, or PBMCs.

V shed 3 bases and J 4 bases; nucleotides not matched to a gene: 4. The germline CDR1 and CDR2 sequences are SGDLS and YYNGEE. This CDR3 spans 15 amino acids. Original processing methods: Nucleated cell counts were estimated from reference gene primer amplification. Generated by immunoSEQ multiplex PCR, the TCRdb table keeps only in-frame clones and is missing some. The V and J calls and clone size come from that table; D and trimming were worked out from the DNA. The sample shows under 500,000 clones, around 88% of them seen only once. The TCR was taken from a woman aged 25 to 39 with acute or convalescent COVID-19. Sequencing input: peripheral blood. This chain links TRBV9 with TRBJ2-1, with 10 bases matching TRBD1. The CDR3 region is CASSARTGGYNEQFF. The CDR3 DNA reads as TGTGCCAGCAGCGCTCGGACAGGGGGGTACAATGAGCAGTTCTTC.